Here is one T cell receptor beta chain with its context. Its target is not known. The data originate from a study of post-analysis software for immune sequencing data. Study-level background: There were relapsing-remitting, secondary progressive and progressive-relapsing multiple sclerosis among the disease courses included. Study findings and constraints: In multiple sclerosis, normalized Chao1 diversity was significantly below that of controls. When the samples were clustered directly with F measure, those that had been prepared in the same batch showed strong co-clustering.

Included in the TCR beta cDNA libraries were unique molecular identifiers. A single record per CDR3 protein comes from TCRdb applying MiXCR to the PCR reads. The data contain hundreds of thousands of distinct CDR3 sequences, 30% of them singletons. This receptor was taken from a girl aged 10 to 17 with multiple sclerosis. Sequencing input: blood.

The CDR3 bases are TGTGCCACCAGTGAAAGGCGGTCCTATGGCTACACCTTC. The encoded protein is CATSERRSYGYTF. The chain has TRBV24-1 and TRBJ1-2; D is unresolved. The CDR3 runs 13 residues. With 4 bases removed from V and 4 bases from J, the gap between germline ends came to 9 bases. Germline V gene sequence: CDR1 KGHDR, CDR2 SFDVKD.